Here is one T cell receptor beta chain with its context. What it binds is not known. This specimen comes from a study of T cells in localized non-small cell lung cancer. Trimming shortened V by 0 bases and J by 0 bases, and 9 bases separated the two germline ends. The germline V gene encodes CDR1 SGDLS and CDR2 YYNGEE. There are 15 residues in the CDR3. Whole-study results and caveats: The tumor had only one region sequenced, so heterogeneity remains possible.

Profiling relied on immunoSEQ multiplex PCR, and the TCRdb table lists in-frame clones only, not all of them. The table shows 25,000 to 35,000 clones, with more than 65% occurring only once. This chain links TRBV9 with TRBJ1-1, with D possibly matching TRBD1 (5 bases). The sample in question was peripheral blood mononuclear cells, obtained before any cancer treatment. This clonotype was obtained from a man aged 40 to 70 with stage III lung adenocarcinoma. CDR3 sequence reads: CASSVVTGLNTEAFF. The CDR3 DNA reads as TGTGCCAGCAGCGTAGTAACAGGTCTGAACACTGAAGCTTTCTTT. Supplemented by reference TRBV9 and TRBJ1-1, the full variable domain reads DSGVTQTPKHLITATGQRVTLRCSPRSGDLSVYWYQQSLDQGLQFLIQYYNGEERAKGNILERFSAQQFPDLHSELNLSSLELGDSALYFCASSVVTGLNTEAFFGQGTRLTVV.